The TCR beta chain described here comes from a study of T-cell reconstitution after alpha-beta-depleted transplantation in children listed by TCRdb under 2016. Background for the entire study: Using TCR repertoire profiling, the study quantitatively followed how T-cell immune reconstitution unfolded in children after TCRalphabeta/CD19-depleted allogeneic hematopoietic cell transplantation.

The protocol used for the library was PCR. The sequencing machine was an Illumina HiSeq 2500. To normalize quantification of the TCRbeta repertoire, the TCR libraries were built with molecular barcoding that relied on unique molecular identifiers. Clones were called with MiXCR by TCRdb after fastp trimmed the public reads at Q25, and only in-frame beta chains were retained. For every CDR3 protein sequence, its rows merge into one entry that carries the most common genes and DNA. Recorded for this sample are about 600,000 distinct CDR3 sequences; 23% of them occurred a single time. The ten largest clones take up about 14% of the sample. CDR1 and CDR2, per the germline V gene, are MNHNS and SASEGT. The CDR3 has 12 amino acids, counting the end cysteine and phenylalanine. The only DNA kept is the CDR3, 36 bases in frame from the first base. The junction shows trimming of 6 bases on V and 8 bases on J, and the gene matches do not reach 5 bases of it.

The treatment or condition label here, explained by the study, means: allogeneic hematopoietic cell transplantation with graft depleted of TCRalphabeta T cells and CD19 B cells. Transplant recipients were children who received TCRalphabeta/CD19-depleted allogeneic hematopoietic cell grafts. Overall study outcomes, separate from this receptor: Over subsequent months, a decline in hyperexpanded clone frequencies was noted, and after one year, T-cell counts and TCRbeta diversity were mostly ascribed to newly produced T cells. The high TCRbeta diversity at day 60 in some patients was ascribed to recipient T cells and intrathymic progenitors that had survived conditioning. The apparently early alphabetaT-cell count recovery about two months after transplant was reportedly dependent on only several hundred rapidly expanded clones derived from non-depleted graft cells.

As to this clonotype: There is no known antigen for this receptor. Nothing much larger sits one base from this clone, and base qualities are not available.

The chain employs TRBV6-1 and TRBJ1-1; 8 bases in the middle match TRBD1. This sequence was found in a boy under three years old who had a stem cell transplant for acute myeloid leukemia, so the T cells may come from the graft donor. The sequencing here drew on PBMCs, mostly from graft donor cells, taken 360 days after TCRalphabeta/CD19-depleted stem cell transplant. Read as DNA, the sequence is TGTGCCAGCAGCGTCAGGGGGCCCGAAGCTTTCTTT. It is translated as CASSVRGPEAFF.